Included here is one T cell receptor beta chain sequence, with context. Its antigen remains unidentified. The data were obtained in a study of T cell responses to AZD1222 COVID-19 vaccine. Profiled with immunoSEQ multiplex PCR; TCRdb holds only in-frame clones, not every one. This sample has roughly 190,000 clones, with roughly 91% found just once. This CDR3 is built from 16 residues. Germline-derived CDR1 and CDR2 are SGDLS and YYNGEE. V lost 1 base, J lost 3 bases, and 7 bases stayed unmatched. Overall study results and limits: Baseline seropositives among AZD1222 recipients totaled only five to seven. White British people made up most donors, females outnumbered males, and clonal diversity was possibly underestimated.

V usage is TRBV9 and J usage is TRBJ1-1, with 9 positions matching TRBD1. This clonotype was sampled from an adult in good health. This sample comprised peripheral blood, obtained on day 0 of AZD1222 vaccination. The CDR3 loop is CASSVSLRTGDTEAFF. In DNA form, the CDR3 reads TGTGCCAGCAGCGTATCCCTAAGGACAGGGGACACTGAAGCTTTCTTT.